The 19 T cell receptor beta chains presented below share a single source sample, sequenced in a study of post-analysis software for immune sequencing data. Study-level results: Included in a set of about five TRBV segments more frequent in patients than controls were TRBV5-6, TRBV5-1 and TRBV20-1.

Unique molecular identifiers tagged the TCR beta cDNA libraries. TCRdb reprocessed the PCR reads via MiXCR and lists one record per CDR3 protein. Of 750,000 to 950,000 distinct CDR3 sequences in the sample, around 53% were seen once. The antigens of these receptors remain unknown. Sequencing was done on a sample of blood. The receptors here all came from a girl aged 5 to 17 with multiple sclerosis.

The J gene is TRBJ1-2, the V gene TRBV20-1, with 8 bases lining up with TRBD1. CDR3 size: 14 residues. V trimming: 7 bases; J trimming: 5 bases; junction bases outside the gene matches: 12. Germline loops: CDR1 DFQATT, CDR2 SNEGSKA (reference sequence). CDR3 sequence (DNA): TGCAGTGTCATACAGACGGACAGGGAGTATGGCTACACCTTC. Its protein product is CSVIQTDREYGYTF.

This clonotype is a singleton in its sample. This chain uses TRBV2 with TRBJ2-7; D is possibly TRBD1 (6 bases). The closer fit of TRBJ2-5 to the DNA end suggests the J call may be wrong. The germline V gene has CDR1 SNHLY and CDR2 FYNNEI. CDR3 length: 12 residues. The CDR3 region is CASNEGEGTQYF. The CDR3 DNA follows: TGTGCCAGCAACGAGGGGGAAGGGACCCAGTACTTC.

The V gene is TRBV5-1, the J gene TRBJ2-5, with D perhaps matching TRBD1 or TRBD2 (6 bases each). Per germline, CDR1 SGHRS and CDR2 YFSETQ. The CDR3 runs to 13 residues. The V and J ends lost 3 bases and 11 bases respectively, with 17 bases between them. The CDR3 region has the DNA TGCGCCAGCAGCTCTGCCGGGGGCTTGGAGCAGTACTTC. This sequence encodes CASSSAGGLEQYF.

This rearrangement joins TRBV5-1 to TRBJ2-1; D tentatively reads TRBD1 or TRBD2 (5 bases each). The germline CDR1 and CDR2 sequences are SGHRS and YFSETQ. This CDR3 comprises 12 residues. Deletions cut 0 bases from V and 11 bases from J, with 9 bases between. DNA for the CDR3: TGCGCCAGCAGCTTGGCCGAGGGGCAGCAGTTCTTC. It translates to CASSLAEGQQFF.

V gene TRBV5-1 combines with J gene TRBJ2-1; unclear D gene. Trimming removed 0 bases at V and 12 bases at J, with 4 bases between. In germline, CDR1 is SGHRS, CDR2 YFSETQ. CDR3 length: 10 residues. CDR3 coding DNA: TGCGCCAGCAGCTTGGCCGGGCAGTTCTTC. Translated, it gives CASSLAGQFF.

The rearrangement uses TRBV5-1 and TRBJ2-3; no clear D. V dropped 5 bases and J dropped 4 bases, with 11 bases sitting between them. The CDR3 sequence is 13 residues long. Germline CDR1 reads SGHRS; CDR2 reads YFSETQ. In DNA, the CDR3 is TGCGCCAGCAGAGGTCTAAACGCAGATACGCAGTATTTT. Its protein is CASRGLNADTQYF.

This sequence joins TRBV5-1 and TRBJ2-3; D may be TRBD1 (6 bases). The CDR3 extends over 15 amino acids. The germline V gene encodes CDR1 SGHRS and CDR2 YFSETQ. V gave up 3 bases and J gave up 4 bases, with 15 bases separating them. CDR3: CASSSRPQGSDTQYF. CDR3 DNA: TGCGCCAGCAGCTCCCGTCCACAGGGTTCAGATACGCAGTATTTT.

The rearrangement joins TRBV2 to TRBJ1-2, with a weak D call TRBD1 (5 bases). Per the germline V gene, CDR1 is SNHLY and CDR2 is FYNNEI. The CDR3 totals 15 residues. The V end was cut by 6 bases, the J end by 4 bases, with 18 bases between. This CDR3 is CASRTGADRSYGYTF. As DNA, the CDR3 is TGTGCCAGCAGGACCGGAGCAGACAGAAGCTATGGCTACACCTTC.

The chain recombines TRBV10-3 with TRBJ1-1; 7 nucleotides agree with TRBD1. Losses at the gene ends were 6 bases for V and 5 bases for J; bases not matched to a gene: 0. There are 11 residues in the CDR3. The germline gives CDR1 ENHRY, CDR2 SYGVKD. The CDR3 DNA sequence: TGTGCCATCAGACAGGGGACTGAAGCTTTCTTT. Residues: CAIRQGTEAFF.

The chain couples TRBV5-1 to TRBJ2-1, with 9 bases lining up with TRBD1. From germline, CDR1 is SGHRS and CDR2 YFSETQ. Trimming at V came to 4 bases and at J to 1 base, leaving 6 bases not matched to a gene. The length of the CDR3 is 16 residues. For the CDR3, the DNA is TGCGCCAGCAGCCCTACAGGGGGCGCTTCCTACAATGAGCAGTTCTTC. Protein product: CASSPTGGASYNEQFF.

The chain is built from TRBV2 and TRBJ1-2; the match to TRBD1 covers 8 bases. This CDR3 comprises 15 residues. Unmatched junction bases numbered 9, after V lost 9 bases and J lost 0 bases. Germline V gene lookup returns CDR1 SNHLY and CDR2 FYNNEI. For the CDR3, the DNA is TGTGCCAGGGACAGGGCAGAAATATCTAACTATGGCTACACCTTC. It is translated as CARDRAEISNYGYTF.

V gene TRBV5-1 combines with J gene TRBJ2-1; D remains unclear. This CDR3 comprises 14 residues. Deletions cut 4 bases from V and 12 bases from J, with 20 bases between. The V gene's germline CDR1 is SGHRS and CDR2 YFSETQ. This CDR3 reads CASSMIRRTDTQFF. The DNA of the CDR3 is TGCGCCAGCAGCATGATACGCCGCACAGATACGCAGTTCTTC.

J is TRBJ2-1 and V is TRBV27; perhaps TRBD1 as D (6 bases). From germline, CDR1 is MNHEY and CDR2 SMNVEV (reference sequence). Trimming pared 4 bases from V and 7 bases from J, leaving 11 bases between. The length of the CDR3 is 13 residues. DNA of the CDR3: TGTGCCAGCAGTTGGACAGTTAGGAATGAGCAGTTCTTC. This gives the protein CASSWTVRNEQFF.

V is TRBV4-1 and J is TRBJ1-2; 8 bases are shared with TRBD1. The CDR3 is made up of 15 amino acids. From germline, CDR1 is MGHRA and CDR2 YSYEKL. Unmatched junction bases numbered 8, after V lost 4 bases and J lost 4 bases. As DNA, the CDR3 is TGCGCCAGCAGCCCTTCCTCAGGGGGCGTCTATGGCTACACCTTC. Amino acid sequence: CASSPSSGGVYGYTF.

This rearrangement joins TRBV15 to TRBJ1-1, with unresolved D. V was clipped by 0 bases and J by 3 bases, with 5 bases between them. CDR1 LNHNV and CDR2 YYDKDF come from the germline V gene (reference sequence). The CDR3 covers 13 residues. This CDR3 reads CATSRDTDTEAFF. The CDR3 nucleotides read TGTGCCACCAGCAGAGACACAGACACTGAAGCTTTCTTT. Looking up the rest from reference TRBV15 and TRBJ1-1 gives the full variable domain: DAMVIQNPRYQVTQFGKPVTLSCSQTLNHNVMYWYQQKSSQAPKLLFHYYDKDFNNEADTPDNFQSRRPNTSFCFLDIRSPGLGDTAMYLCATSRDTDTEAFFGQGTRLTVV.

The J gene is TRBJ1-1, the V gene TRBV5-1; D is possibly TRBD1 (6 bases). Trimming left V 0 bases short and J 7 bases short, with 10 bases between. The CDR3 has 13 residues. Germline-derived CDR1 and CDR2 are SGHRS and YFSETQ. The CDR3 sequence is CASSLAGTYEAFF. For the CDR3, the DNA is TGCGCCAGCAGCTTGGCCGGGACATATGAAGCTTTCTTT.

The CDR3 DNA reads TGTGCCAGCAGCTTAGGGGGGATTCAGGGAACAGATACGCAGTATTTT. It yields the protein CASSLGGIQGTDTQYF. The J gene is TRBJ2-3, the V gene TRBV11-3, with D perhaps given as TRBD1 or TRBD2 (5 bases each). Trimming removed 1 base from V and 3 bases from J, with 14 bases in between. Germline lookup yields CDR1 SGHNT and CDR2 YENEEA. The CDR3 runs to 16 residues.

V is TRBV21-1 and J is TRBJ2-1; the tabulated D call, TRBD2, remains unverified against the DNA. TRBV21-1 is termed a pseudogene. The CDR3 is 15 residues long. In DNA form, the CDR3 reads TGTGCCAGCAGCAAGACCCGTGCTAGGGTAGCGGAGCAGTTCTTC. Translating gives CASSKTRARVAEQFF.

This sequence joins TRBV20-1 and TRBJ2-3; 9 bases match TRBD2. CDR3 size: 15 residues. CDR1 is DFQATT and CDR2 is SNEGSKA in the germline V gene (reference sequence). The junction had 8 bases not matched to a gene; V was cut back by 2 bases and J by 5 bases. The CDR3 here is CSARWGGGAVDTQYF. DNA for the CDR3: TGCAGTGCTAGATGGGGCGGGGGGGCTGTAGATACGCAGTATTTT.